This paragraph reports one T cell receptor (beta chain). Its antigen is as yet unknown. Alongside a J-beta primer mix, a sample-barcoded 5' primer served in a second PCR lasting about 7 to 11 cycles. TCRdb processed the 5' RACE reads anew with MiXCR; each CDR3 protein has one entry. Among 600,000 to 850,000 distinct CDR3 sequences, 35% to 45% were seen once, and the ten largest hold approximately 22%. The record originates from a study of blood T cells in healthy people across ages. Ranging in age from about 6 to 100, the donors were healthy Caucasian individuals from Russia. Study conclusions and caveats: Higher diversity and more naive CD4+ cells were features of long-lived donors, compared to aged donors. A roughly linear age-dependent decrease characterized TCR beta diversity per million T cells.

In germline, CDR1 is SQVTM, CDR2 ANQGSEA. This CDR3 is 14 amino acids long. The germline V and J ends were trimmed by 5 bases and 0 bases, with 13 bases remaining between them. J is TRBJ1-1 and V is TRBV29-1; unclear D gene. The specimen was blood. The TCR originated in a woman aged 55-69 years in good health. The CDR3 sequence is CSVRKTSMNTEAFF. CDR3 sequence (DNA): TGCAGCGTTCGAAAAACTTCCATGAACACTGAAGCTTTCTTT.